This TCR beta chain was documented in a study of blood T cell repertoires in COVID-19. Under the authors' procedure: Estimation of nucleated cell counts relied on the amplification of reference gene primers. TCRdb's copy holds only in-frame clones and misses some; the assay was immunoSEQ multiplex PCR. V and J calls and clone size are copied from that table; D and trimming were computed from the DNA. The sample lists roughly 24,000 clones, around 90% occurring once. V was pared by 6 bases and J by 3 bases, with 6 bases of the junction left unmatched. The CDR3 spans 14 residues. Germline CDR1 is SNHLY and CDR2 is FYNNEI.

This TCR was sampled from a woman in her 70s with active COVID-19. Source material: peripheral blood. The chain couples TRBV2 to TRBJ2-3; TRBD2 agrees at 7 bases. The CDR3 nucleotides read TGTGCCAGCAGGCATGGGACTACAACAGATACGCAGTATTTT. Its protein product is CASRHGTTTDTQYF.